This TCR beta chain appears in the sequencing data of a study of blood T cells in healthy people across ages. The overall study: Per every two T cells, about one barcoded beta molecule was captured by template switching.

Alongside a J-beta primer mix, a sample-barcoded 5' primer served in a second PCR lasting about 7 to 12 cycles. Each cDNA molecule was tagged by a template-switch adaptor that had 12 random nucleotides. In TCRdb, the 5' RACE reads were re-called with MiXCR into one record per CDR3 protein. The top ten clones hold 23% of a sample with some 1.8 million distinct CDR3 sequences, roughly 43% of them seen once. Germline lookup yields CDR1 MGHRA and CDR2 YSYEKL. The CDR3 has 16 amino acids. The ends lost 2 bases at V and 1 base at J; junction bases unmatched: 2. The chain carries TRBV4-1 and TRBJ2-1, with 10 bases aligning to TRBD1. The origin of this receptor is a human donor in good health. The material sequenced was blood. DNA for the CDR3: TGCGCCAGCAGCCAATGGACAGGGGGGTCCTACAATGAGCAGTTCTTC. Protein product: CASSQWTGGSYNEQFF.